This T cell receptor beta chain emerged from a study of cytomegalovirus exposure and HLA in healthy donors. Findings of the study overall: Within an earlier analysis, most TCR beta V segments proved productive either about 87% or about 30% of the time. Whilst most TCR sequences proved rare, a subset of public TCRs occurred across many donors.

Despite likely unrecorded immune exposures, the donors were nominally healthy at the time of sampling. Primers included in the PCR were 60 Vbeta and 13 Jbeta primers. Repertoires were generated with immunoSEQ multiplex PCR, while TCRdb's copy carries only in-frame clones and drops some. The data show about 160,000 clones, 80% seen once. The CDR3 is 15 amino acids. Germline V gene data show CDR1 as SEHNR and CDR2 as FQNEAQ (reference sequence). V lost 5 bases, J lost 3 bases, and 7 bases stayed unmatched. Concerning this clone: Its target is not known.

The sequence derives from a young man in good health and CMV-seronegative. The sequenced sample was PBMCs. The chain has TRBV7-9 and TRBJ1-1; TRBD1 aligns across 9 bases. The CDR3 bases are TGTGCCAGCAGCCCTCTGGGACAGGGAGACACTGAAGCTTTCTTT. It is translated as CASSPLGQGDTEAFF.